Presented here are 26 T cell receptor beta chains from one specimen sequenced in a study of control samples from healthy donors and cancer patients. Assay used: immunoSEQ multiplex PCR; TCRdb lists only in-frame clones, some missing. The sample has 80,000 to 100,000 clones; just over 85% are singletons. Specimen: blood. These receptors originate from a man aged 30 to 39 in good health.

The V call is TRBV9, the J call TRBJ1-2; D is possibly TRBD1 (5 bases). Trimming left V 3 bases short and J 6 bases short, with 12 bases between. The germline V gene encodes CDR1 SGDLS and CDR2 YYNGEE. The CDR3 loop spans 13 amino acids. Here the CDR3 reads CASSAQEGDGYTF. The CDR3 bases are TGTGCCAGCAGCGCCCAGGAAGGGGATGGCTACACCTTC.

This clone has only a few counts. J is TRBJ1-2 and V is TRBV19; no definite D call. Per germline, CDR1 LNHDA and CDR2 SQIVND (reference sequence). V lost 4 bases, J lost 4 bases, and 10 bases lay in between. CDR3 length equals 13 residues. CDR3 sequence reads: CASSTNIIYGYTF. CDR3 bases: TGTGCCAGTAGTACCAATATTATCTATGGCTACACCTTC.

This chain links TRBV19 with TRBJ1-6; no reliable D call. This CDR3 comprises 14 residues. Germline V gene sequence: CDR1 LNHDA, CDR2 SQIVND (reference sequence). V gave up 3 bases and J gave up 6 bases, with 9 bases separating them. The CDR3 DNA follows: TGTGCCAGTAGTATTACTGGGAGTAATTCACCCCTCCACTTT. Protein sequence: CASSITGSNSPLHF.

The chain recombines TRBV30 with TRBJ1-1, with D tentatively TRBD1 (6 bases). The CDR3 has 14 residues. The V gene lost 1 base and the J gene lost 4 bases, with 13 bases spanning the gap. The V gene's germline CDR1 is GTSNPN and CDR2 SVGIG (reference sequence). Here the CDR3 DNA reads TGTGCCTGGAGTGACACAGGGTTGTCCACTGAAGCTTTCTTT. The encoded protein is CAWSDTGLSTEAFF. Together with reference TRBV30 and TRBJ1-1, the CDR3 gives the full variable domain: SQTIHQWPATLVQPVGSPLSLECTVEGTSNPNLYWYRQAAGRGLQLLFYSVGIGQISSEVPQNLSASRPQDRQFILSSKKLLLSDSGFYLCAWSDTGLSTEAFFGQGTRLTVV.

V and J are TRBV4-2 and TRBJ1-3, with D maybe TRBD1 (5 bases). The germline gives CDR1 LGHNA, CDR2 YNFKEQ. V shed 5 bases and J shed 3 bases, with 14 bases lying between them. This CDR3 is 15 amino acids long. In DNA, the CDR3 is TGTGCCAGCAGCGGGGGAAGAGGGGATGGAAACACCATATATTTT. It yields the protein CASSGGRGDGNTIYF.

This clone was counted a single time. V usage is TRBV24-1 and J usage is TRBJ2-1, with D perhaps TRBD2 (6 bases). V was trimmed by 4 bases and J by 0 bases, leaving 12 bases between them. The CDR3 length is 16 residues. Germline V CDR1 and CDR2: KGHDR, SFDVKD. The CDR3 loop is CATSEPSGRSYNEQFF. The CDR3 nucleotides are TGTGCCACCAGTGAGCCGAGCGGGCGCTCCTACAATGAGCAGTTCTTC.

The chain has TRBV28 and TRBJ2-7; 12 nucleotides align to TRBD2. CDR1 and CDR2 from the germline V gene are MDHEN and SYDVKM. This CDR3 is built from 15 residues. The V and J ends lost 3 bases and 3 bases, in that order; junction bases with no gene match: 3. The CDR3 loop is CASSFSTSGSYEQYF. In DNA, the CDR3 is TGTGCCAGCAGTTTTTCGACTAGCGGGAGCTACGAGCAGTACTTC.

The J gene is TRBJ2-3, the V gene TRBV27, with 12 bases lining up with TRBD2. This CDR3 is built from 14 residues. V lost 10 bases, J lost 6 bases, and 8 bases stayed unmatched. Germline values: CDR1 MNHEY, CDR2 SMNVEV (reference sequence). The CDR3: CATQLAGGWDTQYF. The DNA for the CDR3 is TGTGCCACCCAACTAGCGGGAGGTTGGGATACGCAGTATTTT.

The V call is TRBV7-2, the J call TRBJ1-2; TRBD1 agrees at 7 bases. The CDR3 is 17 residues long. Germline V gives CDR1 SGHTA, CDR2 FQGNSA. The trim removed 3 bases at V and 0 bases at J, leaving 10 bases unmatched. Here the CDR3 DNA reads TGTGCCAGCAGCTTGGAGCCGGGACAGAGCGCTAACTATGGCTACACCTTC. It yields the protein CASSLEPGQSANYGYTF.

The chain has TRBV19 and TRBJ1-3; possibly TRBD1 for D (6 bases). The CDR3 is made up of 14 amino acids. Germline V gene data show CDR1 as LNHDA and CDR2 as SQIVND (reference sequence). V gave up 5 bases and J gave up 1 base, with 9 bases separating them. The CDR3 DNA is TGTGCCAGTAGTTTGGGACATTCTGGAAACACCATATATTTT. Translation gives CASSLGHSGNTIYF.

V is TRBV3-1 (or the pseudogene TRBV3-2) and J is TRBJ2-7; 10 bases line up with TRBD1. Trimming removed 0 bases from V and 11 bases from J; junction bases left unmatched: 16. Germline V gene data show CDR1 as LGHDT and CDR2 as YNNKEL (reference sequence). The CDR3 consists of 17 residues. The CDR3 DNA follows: TGTGCCAGCAGCCAAGAGATAGGAGGCCGACAGGGGGCCTCCAAGTACTTC. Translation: CASSQEIGGRQGASKYF.

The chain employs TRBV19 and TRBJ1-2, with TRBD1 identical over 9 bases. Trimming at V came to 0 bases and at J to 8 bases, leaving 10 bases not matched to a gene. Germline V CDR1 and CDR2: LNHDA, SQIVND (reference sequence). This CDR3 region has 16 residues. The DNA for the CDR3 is TGTGCCAGTAGTATAGACACAGGGGGCGCCTTGGGCGGCTACACCTTC. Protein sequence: CASSIDTGGALGGYTF.

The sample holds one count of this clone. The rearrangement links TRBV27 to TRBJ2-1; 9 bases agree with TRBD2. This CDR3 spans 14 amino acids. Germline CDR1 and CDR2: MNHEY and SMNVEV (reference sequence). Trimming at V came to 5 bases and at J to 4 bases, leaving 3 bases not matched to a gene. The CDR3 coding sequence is TGTGCCAGCAGTACTAGCGGGCCTTACAATGAGCAGTTCTTC. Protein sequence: CASSTSGPYNEQFF.

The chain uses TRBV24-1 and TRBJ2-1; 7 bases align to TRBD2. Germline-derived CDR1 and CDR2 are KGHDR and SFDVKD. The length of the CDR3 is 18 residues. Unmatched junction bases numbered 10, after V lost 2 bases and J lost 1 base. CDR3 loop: CATSDSLTRESSYNEQFF. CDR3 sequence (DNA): TGTGCCACCAGTGATTCACTCACGCGGGAGTCTTCCTACAATGAGCAGTTCTTC.

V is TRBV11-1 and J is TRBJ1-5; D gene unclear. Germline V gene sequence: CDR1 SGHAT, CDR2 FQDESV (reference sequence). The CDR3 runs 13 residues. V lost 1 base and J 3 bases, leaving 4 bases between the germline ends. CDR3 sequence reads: CASSLGPNQPQHF. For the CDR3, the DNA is TGTGCCAGCAGCTTAGGGCCCAATCAGCCCCAGCATTTT.

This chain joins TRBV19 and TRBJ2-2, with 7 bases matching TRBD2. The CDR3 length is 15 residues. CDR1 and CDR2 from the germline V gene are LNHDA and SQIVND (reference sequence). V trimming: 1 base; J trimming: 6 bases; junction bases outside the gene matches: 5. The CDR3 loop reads CASSIAGGASGELFF. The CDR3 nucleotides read TGTGCCAGTAGTATAGCGGGAGGAGCTTCCGGGGAGCTGTTTTTT. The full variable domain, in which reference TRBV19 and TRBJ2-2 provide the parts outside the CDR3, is DGGITQSPKYLFRKEGQNVTLSCEQNLNHDAMYWYRQDPGQGLRLIYYSQIVNDFQKGDIAEGYSVSREKKESFPLTVTSAQKNPTAFYLCASSIAGGASGELFFGEGSRLTVL.

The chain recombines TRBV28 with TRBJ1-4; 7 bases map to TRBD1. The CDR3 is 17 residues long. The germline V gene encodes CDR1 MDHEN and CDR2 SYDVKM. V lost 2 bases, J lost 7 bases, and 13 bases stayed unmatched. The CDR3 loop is CASSLVPGQPWGEKLFF. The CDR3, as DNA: TGTGCCAGCAGTTTAGTCCCGGGACAGCCCTGGGGTGAAAAACTGTTTTTT.

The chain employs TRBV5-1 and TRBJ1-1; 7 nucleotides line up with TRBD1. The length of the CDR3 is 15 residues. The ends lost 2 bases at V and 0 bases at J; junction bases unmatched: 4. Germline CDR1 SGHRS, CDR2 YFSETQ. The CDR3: CASSLGDRMNTEAFF. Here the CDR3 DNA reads TGCGCCAGCAGCTTAGGGGACAGAATGAACACTGAAGCTTTCTTT.

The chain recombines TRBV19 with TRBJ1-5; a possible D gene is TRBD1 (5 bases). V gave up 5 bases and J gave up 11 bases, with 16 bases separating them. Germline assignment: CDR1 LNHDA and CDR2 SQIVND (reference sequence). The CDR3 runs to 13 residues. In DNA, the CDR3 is TGTGCCAGTAGTGGAGCTTCAGGGCTGGCCCAGCATTTT. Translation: CASSGASGLAQHF.

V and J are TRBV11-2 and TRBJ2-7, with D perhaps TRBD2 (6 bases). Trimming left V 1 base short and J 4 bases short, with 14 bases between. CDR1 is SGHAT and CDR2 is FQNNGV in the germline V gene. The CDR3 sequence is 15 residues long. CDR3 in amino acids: CASSLGAGRVYEQYF. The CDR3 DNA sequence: TGTGCCAGCAGCTTAGGGGCGGGACGGGTGTACGAGCAGTACTTC.

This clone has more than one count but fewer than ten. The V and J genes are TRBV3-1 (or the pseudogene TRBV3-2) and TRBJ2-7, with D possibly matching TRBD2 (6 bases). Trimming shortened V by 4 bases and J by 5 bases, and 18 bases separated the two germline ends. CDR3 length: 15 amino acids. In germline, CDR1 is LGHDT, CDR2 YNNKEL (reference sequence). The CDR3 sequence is CASSRLAELCDEQYF. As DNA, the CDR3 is TGTGCCAGCAGCCGATTAGCGGAGCTCTGCGACGAGCAGTACTTC.

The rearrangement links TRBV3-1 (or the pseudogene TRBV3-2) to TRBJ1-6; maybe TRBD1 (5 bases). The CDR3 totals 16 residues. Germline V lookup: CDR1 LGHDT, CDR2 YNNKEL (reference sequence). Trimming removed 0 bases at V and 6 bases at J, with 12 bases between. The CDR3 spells CASSQDRGVRNSPLHF. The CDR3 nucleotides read TGTGCCAGCAGCCAAGATCGAGGGGTTCGTAATTCACCCCTCCACTTT.

CDR3 DNA: TGTGCCAGCAGTTCCCTCGGACAGGGGGCCTTTTCCTACGAGCAGTACTTC. This translates into CASSSLGQGAFSYEQYF. The V and J genes are TRBV28 and TRBJ2-7, with 11 nucleotides matching TRBD1. Germline V CDR1 and CDR2: MDHEN, SYDVKM. The CDR3 extends over 17 amino acids. Losses at the gene ends were 4 bases for V and 1 base for J; bases not matched to a gene: 9.

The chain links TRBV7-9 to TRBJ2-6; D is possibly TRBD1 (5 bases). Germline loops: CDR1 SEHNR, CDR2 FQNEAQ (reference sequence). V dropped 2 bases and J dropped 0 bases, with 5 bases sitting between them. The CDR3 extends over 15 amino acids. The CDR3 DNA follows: TGTGCCAGCAGCTTAAGGGGCTCTGGGGCCAACGTCCTGACTTTC. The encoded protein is CASSLRGSGANVLTF. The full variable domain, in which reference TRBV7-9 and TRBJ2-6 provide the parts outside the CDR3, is DTGVSQNPRHKITKRGQNVTFRCDPISEHNRLYWYRQTLGQGPEFLTYFQNEAQLEKSRLLSDRFSAERPKGSFSTLEIQRTEQGDSAMYLCASSLRGSGANVLTFGAGSRLTVL.

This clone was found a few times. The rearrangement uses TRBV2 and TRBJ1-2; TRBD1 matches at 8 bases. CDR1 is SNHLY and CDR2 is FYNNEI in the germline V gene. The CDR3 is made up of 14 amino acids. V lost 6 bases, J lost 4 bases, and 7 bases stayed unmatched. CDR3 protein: CASSETGASYGYTF. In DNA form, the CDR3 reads TGTGCCAGCAGCGAGACAGGGGCTTCCTATGGCTACACCTTC.

The CDR3 DNA reads as TGTGCCAGCAGCTTAGGTCAGGGGGGTAGGACTGAAGCTTTCTTT. Translation gives CASSLGQGGRTEAFF. The chain links TRBV11-3 to TRBJ1-1, with 7 bases fitting TRBD1. With V trimmed by 1 base and J by 5 bases, 7 bases remained unmatched. The CDR3 length is 15 residues. Per germline, CDR1 SGHNT and CDR2 YENEEA.